Below, 8 T cell receptor beta chains from the same sample are listed, as sequenced in a study of cytomegalovirus exposure and HLA in healthy donors. A multiplex PCR was run with 60 Vbeta primers and 13 Jbeta primers. Some clones are missing from TCRdb's copy, which holds only in-frame ones; the method was immunoSEQ multiplex PCR. The table includes about 300,000 clones, approximately 90% detected once. The sequenced material came from PBMCs. The receptor source for this set is a man aged 35 to 55 in good health and CMV-seropositive.

The chain links TRBV7-8 to TRBJ2-5, with 7 bases fitting TRBD1. CDR1 is SGHVS and CDR2 is FQNEAQ in the germline V gene. V dropped 2 bases and J dropped 7; count of bases not matched to a gene: 7. This CDR3 spans 14 amino acids. Here the CDR3 reads CASSLPGTARTQYF. The CDR3 DNA is TGTGCCAGCAGCTTACCTGGGACAGCACGGACCCAGTACTTC. The full variable domain, with the rest looked up from reference TRBV7-8 and TRBJ2-5, is GAGVSQSPRYKVAKRGQDVALRCDPISGHVSLFWYQQALGQGPEFLTYFQNEAQLDKSGLPSDRFFAERPEGSVSTLKIQRTQQEDSAVYLCASSLPGTARTQYFGPGTRLLVL.

This rearrangement joins TRBV5-5 to TRBJ1-5; 9 positions agree with TRBD1. Germline CDR1 reads SGHKS; CDR2 reads YYEKEE (reference sequence). The V segment lost 0 bases and the J segment 5 bases; nucleotides outside the gene matches: 6. The CDR3 extends over 16 amino acids. The CDR3 coding sequence is TGTGCCAGCAGCTTGGAACCGGGACAGGGTTATCAGCCCCAGCATTTT. Translation: CASSLEPGQGYQPQHF.

V and J are TRBV7-3 and TRBJ1-2; TRBD1 agrees at 9 bases. CDR1 and CDR2 (germline): SGHTA, FQGTGA. This CDR3 has 16 residues. The trim removed 4 bases at V and 5 bases at J, leaving 11 bases unmatched. The CDR3 region is CASSSLPGQGIYGYTF. CDR3 DNA: TGTGCCAGCAGCTCGCTTCCGGGACAGGGTATTTATGGCTACACCTTC. Together with reference TRBV7-3 and TRBJ1-2, the CDR3 gives the full variable domain: GAGVSQTPSNKVTEKGKYVELRCDPISGHTALYWYRQSLGQGPEFLIYFQGTGAADDSGLPNDRFFAVRPEGSVSTLKIQRTERGDSAVYLCASSSLPGQGIYGYTFGSGTRLTVV.

The chain couples TRBV5-1 to TRBJ2-7, with TRBD1 identical over 7 bases. CDR3 length: 14 amino acids. Trimming at V came to 3 bases and at J to 4 bases, leaving 7 bases not matched to a gene. Germline CDR1 SGHRS, CDR2 YFSETQ. CDR3 region: CASSWQGEKYEQYF. The CDR3, as DNA: TGCGCCAGCAGCTGGCAGGGGGAAAAGTACGAGCAGTACTTC.

The CDR3 protein is CASSPLTGQQFF. As DNA, the CDR3 is TGTGCCAGCAGCCCCCTGACAGGGCAGCAGTTCTTC. The chain carries TRBV28 and TRBJ2-1; TRBD1 matches 7 bases. The length of the CDR3 is 12 residues. V gave up 6 bases and J gave up 11 bases; unmatched junction bases: 7. Germline V lookup: CDR1 MDHEN, CDR2 SYDVKM. The complete variable domain, with remaining parts taken from reference TRBV28 and TRBJ2-1, reads DVKVTQSSRYLVKRTGEKVFLECVQDMDHENMFWYRQDPGLGLRLIYFSYDVKMKEKGDIPEGYSVSREKKERFSLILESASTNQTSMYLCASSPLTGQQFFGPGTRLTVL.

The chain has TRBV28 and TRBJ2-7; 11 bases are a match to TRBD1. Germline V gene data show CDR1 as MDHEN and CDR2 as SYDVKM. V dropped 5 bases and J dropped 3; count of bases not matched to a gene: 6. CDR3 length: 15 amino acids. The CDR3 DNA follows: TGTGCCAGCAGTGTCGGGGGGACAGGGGGCTACGAGCAGTACTTC. The encoded protein is CASSVGGTGGYEQYF. Supplemented by reference TRBV28 and TRBJ2-7, the full variable domain reads DVKVTQSSRYLVKRTGEKVFLECVQDMDHENMFWYRQDPGLGLRLIYFSYDVKMKEKGDIPEGYSVSREKKERFSLILESASTNQTSMYLCASSVGGTGGYEQYFGPGTRLTVT.

The chain recombines TRBV29-1 with TRBJ1-2; 9 bases line up with TRBD1. Germline lookup yields CDR1 SQVTM and CDR2 ANQGSEA. V trimming: 5 bases; J trimming: 6 bases; junction bases outside the gene matches: 7. The length of the CDR3 is 13 residues. CDR3: CSVRQGEADGYTF. The CDR3 nucleotides read TGCAGCGTTCGACAGGGGGAGGCCGATGGCTACACCTTC.

This clone appeared a single time. V gene TRBV27 combines with J gene TRBJ2-1, with 9 positions matching TRBD2. This CDR3 spans 16 amino acids. Germline lookup yields CDR1 MNHEY and CDR2 SMNVEV (reference sequence). Germline trimming cut 5 bases from V and 4 bases from J; bases unmatched to any gene: 9. CDR3 nucleotide sequence: TGTGCCAGCAGTCAGGGGCGGGAGGGTAGATACAATGAGCAGTTCTTC. Its translation: CASSQGREGRYNEQFF.